What follows are 5 T cell receptor beta chains derived from one specimen sequenced in a study of post-analysis software for immune sequencing data. Findings of the study overall: The study found TRBV5-6, TRBV5-1 and TRBV20-1 among roughly 5 TRBV segments more frequent in patients than controls.

cDNA libraries of TCR beta carried unique molecular identifiers. MiXCR was run by TCRdb on the PCR reads, yielding one entry per CDR3 protein. Of approximately 690,000 distinct CDR3 sequences listed, about 60% are singletons. These receptors have no identified antigens. The sample taken for sequencing was blood. The receptor source for this set is a girl aged 2 to 9 with multiple sclerosis.

The V gene is TRBV12-3 or TRBV12-4, the J gene TRBJ2-3; 7 bases match TRBD1. This CDR3 is built from 16 residues. Losses at the gene ends were 2 bases for V and 5 bases for J; bases not matched to a gene: 10. CDR3 in amino acids: CASSLSSRGGKDTQYF. The CDR3 region has the DNA TGTGCCAGCAGTTTATCGTCGAGAGGGGGCAAAGATACGCAGTATTTT.

The chain couples TRBV4-2 to TRBJ1-2; D is unresolved. This CDR3 region has 16 residues. Germline CDR1 LGHNA, CDR2 YNFKEQ. Trimming pared 0 bases from V and 5 bases from J, leaving 16 bases between. The CDR3 loop reads CASSQEIRVGLYGYTF. CDR3 nucleotides: TGTGCCAGCAGCCAAGAGATTAGGGTCGGGTTGTATGGCTACACCTTC.

This clonotype was detected once. This chain connects TRBV7-2 to TRBJ1-5; tentative D call: TRBD1 (6 bases). Germline-derived CDR1 and CDR2 are SGHTA and FQGNSA. This CDR3 contains 15 residues. The V end lost 3 bases, the J end lost 3 bases, and 12 bases lay between the germline ends. The CDR3 region is CASSFAGGDNQPQHF. CDR3 in DNA: TGTGCCAGCAGCTTTGCGGGGGGCGACAATCAGCCCCAGCATTTT.

The V gene is TRBV29-1, the J gene TRBJ1-1; D ambiguous. This CDR3 has 14 amino acids. Per germline, CDR1 SQVTM and CDR2 ANQGSEA. V was trimmed by 6 bases and J by 1 base, leaving 15 bases between them. CDR3 sequence reads: CSVVGRVWNTEAFF. The CDR3 region has the DNA TGCAGCGTCGTTGGGAGGGTATGGAACACTGAAGCTTTCTTT.

The chain recombines TRBV27 with TRBJ2-7, with 8 bases identical to TRBD1. Germline-derived CDR1 and CDR2 are MNHEY and SMNVEV (reference sequence). Trimming removed 6 bases from V and 6 bases from J; junction bases left unmatched: 7. This CDR3 region has 13 residues. The CDR3 region has the DNA TGTGCCAGCAGCCAGGGGGCATTCTTCGAGCAGTACTTC. The encoded protein is CASSQGAFFEQYF.